Listed here are 2 T cell receptor beta chains from one sample, sequenced in a study of T cells after yellow fever vaccination (dated by TCRdb to between 2019 and 2020). What this sample's treatment or condition label stands for: live attenuated yellow fever vaccine strain. The library came from 5' RACE. The instrument given in TCRdb is Illumina HiSeq 2500. TCRdb itself trimmed the public reads at Q25 with fastp, ran MiXCR and retained productive beta chains. Entries are consolidated by CDR3 protein sequence, retaining the most common genes and DNA. This sample is represented by a few hundred thousand distinct CDR3 sequences; less than 20% of them were singletons. The ten largest clones add up to 15% to 20% of the sample. The starting material was PBMCs, obtained about 5 days after the first yellow fever vaccination. The receptor source for this set is a man aged 18-30 years who received the YFV17D yellow fever vaccine.

This clonotype was counted between two and nine times. This rearrangement joins TRBV7-2 to TRBJ1-6, with D possibly TRBD1 on 5 matching bases. The V end lost 7 bases, the J end lost 0 bases, and 10 bases lay between the germline ends. The CDR3 extends over 15 amino acids. In germline, CDR1 is SGHTA, CDR2 FQGNSA. CDR3 residues: CASITDSSYNSPLHF. Written as DNA, the CDR3 is TGTGCCAGCATCACAGACAGCTCCTATAATTCACCCCTCCACTTT.

V gene TRBV5-1 combines with J gene TRBJ2-3, with unresolved D. Germline V lookup: CDR1 SGHRS, CDR2 YFSETQ. This CDR3 is built from 13 residues. Trimming removed 5 bases from V and 6 bases from J, with 13 bases in between. DNA for the CDR3: TGCGCCAGCAGGGCTAGGAACGGGGATACGCAGTATTTT. This encodes CASRARNGDTQYF.